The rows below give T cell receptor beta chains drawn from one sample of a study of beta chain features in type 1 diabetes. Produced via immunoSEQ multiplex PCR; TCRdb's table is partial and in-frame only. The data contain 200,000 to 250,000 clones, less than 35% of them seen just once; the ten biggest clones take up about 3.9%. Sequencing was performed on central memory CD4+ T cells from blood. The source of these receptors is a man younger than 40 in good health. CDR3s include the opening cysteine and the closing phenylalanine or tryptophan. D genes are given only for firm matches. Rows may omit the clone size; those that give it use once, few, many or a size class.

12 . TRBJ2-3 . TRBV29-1 TGCAGCGTATCTGACAGCACAGATACGCAGTATTTT CSVSDSTDTQYF
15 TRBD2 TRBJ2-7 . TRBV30 TGTGCCTGGAGGACCGGGACTAGCGGGATCTACGAGCAGTACTTC CAWRTGTSGIYEQYF
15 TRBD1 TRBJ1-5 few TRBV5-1 TGCGCCAGCAGCCTCGGGACAGGGGGCCATCAGCCCCAGCATTTT CASSLGTGGHQPQHF
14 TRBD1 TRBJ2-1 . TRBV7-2 TGTGCCACCCGACAGGGGGCAACCTACAATGAGCAGTTCTTC CATRQGATYNEQFF
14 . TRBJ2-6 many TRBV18 TGTGCCAGCTCACCACCGAAAGCCTACAACGTCCTGACTTTC CASSPPKAYNVLTF
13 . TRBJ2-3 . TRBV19 TGTGCCAGTAGTTCGGACGGCCGAGATACGCAGTATTTT CASSSDGRDTQYF
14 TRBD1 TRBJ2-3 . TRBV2 TGTGCCAGCAGTGGTCAGGGGGTTGAAGATACGCAGTATTTT CASSGQGVEDTQYF
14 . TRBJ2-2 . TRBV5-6 TGTGCCAGCAGCTATTGGACCAACACCGGGGAGCTGTTTTTT CASSYWTNTGELFF
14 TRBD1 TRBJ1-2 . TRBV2 TGTGCCAGCACCGACAGGGGGCGAAATTATGGCTACACCTTC CASTDRGRNYGYTF
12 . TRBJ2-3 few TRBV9 TGTGCCAGCAGCGAGCCCCGAGATACGCAGTATTTT CASSEPRDTQYF
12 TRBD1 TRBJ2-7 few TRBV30 TGTGCCTGGAGTCGACAGGGCTACGAGCAGTACTTC CAWSRQGYEQYF
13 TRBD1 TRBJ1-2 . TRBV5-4 TGTGCCAGCAGAGTACAGGGGAACTATGGCTACACCTTC CASRVQGNYGYTF
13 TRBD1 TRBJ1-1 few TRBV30 TGTGCCCTCAGACAGGGGTTGAACACTGAAGCTTTCTTT CALRQGLNTEAFF
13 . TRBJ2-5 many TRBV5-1 TGCGCCAGCAGCTTGTCAGGGACGGAGACCCAGTACTTC CASSLSGTETQYF
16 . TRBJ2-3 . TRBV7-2 TGTGCCAGCAGCTTAAAAGCAGGGAGTAGCACAGATACGCAGTATTTT CASSLKAGSSTDTQYF
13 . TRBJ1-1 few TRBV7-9 TGTGCCAGCAGCCAGTCCTGGGGGACTGAAGCTTTCTTT CASSQSWGTEAFF
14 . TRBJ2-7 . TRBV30 TGTGCCTGGAGTGTACAATTGACAGCCTACGAGCAGTACTTC CAWSVQLTAYEQYF
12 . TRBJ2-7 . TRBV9 TGTGCCAGCAGCGCCAGTGGTATGGAGCAGTACTTC CASSASGMEQYF
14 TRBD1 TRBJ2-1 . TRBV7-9 TGTGCCAGCAACGGACAGGGGCGCTACAATGAGCAGTTCTTC CASNGQGRYNEQFF
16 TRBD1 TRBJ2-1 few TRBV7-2 TGTGCCAGCAGCTTAGGAGTGGGCCAGGGGGAAGGTGAGCAGTTCTTC CASSLGVGQGEGEQFF
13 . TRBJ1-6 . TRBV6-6 TGTGCCAGCAGTTCCCTCACGGATTCACCCCTCCACTTT CASSSLTDSPLHF
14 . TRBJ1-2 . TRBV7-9 TGTGCCAGCAGGTTTGAAGGTTTGGGCTATGGCTACACCTTC CASRFEGLGYGYTF
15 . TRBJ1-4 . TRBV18 TGTGCCAGCTCACAAGAATATGCAACTAATGAAAAACTGTTTTTT CASSQEYATNEKLFF
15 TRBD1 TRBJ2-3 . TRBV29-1 TGCAGCGTGAGCGGACAGGGAGGTCCGGCAGATACGCAGTATTTT CSVSGQGGPADTQYF
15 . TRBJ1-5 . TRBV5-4 TGTGCCAGCAGCGCGGACCCCGCCGGCAATCAGCCCCAGCATTTT CASSADPAGNQPQHF
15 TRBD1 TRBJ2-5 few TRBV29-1 TGCAGCGCTCCTGGACAGGGGGCGTTTTTGGAGACCCAGTACTTC CSAPGQGAFLETQYF
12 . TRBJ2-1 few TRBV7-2 TGTGCCAGCAGCCAACAGGGCAATGAGCAGTTCTTC CASSQQGNEQFF
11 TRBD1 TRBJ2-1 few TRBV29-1 TGCAGGGGGGGACAGGGCAATGAGCAGTTCTTC CRGGQGNEQFF
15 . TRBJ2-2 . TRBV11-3 TGTGCCAGCAGCTTAGATCAGCGGAACACCGGGGAGCTGTTTTTT CASSLDQRNTGELFF
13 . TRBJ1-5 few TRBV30 TGTGCCTGGAGTGGCACAGGGTATCAGCCCCAGCATTTT CAWSGTGYQPQHF
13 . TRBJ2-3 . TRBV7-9 TGTGCCAGCAGCCCCGGGGGCGGGGATACGCAGTATTTT CASSPGGGDTQYF
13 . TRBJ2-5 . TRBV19 TGTGCCAGTAGTTTGGCGGGCTGGGGGACCCAGTACTTC CASSLAGWGTQYF
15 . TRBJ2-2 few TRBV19 TGTGCCAGTAGTGCAAATAAACAAATCGCCGGGGAGCTGTTTTTT CASSANKQIAGELFF
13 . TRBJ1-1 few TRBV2 TGTGCCAGCACCGTCAGGGGGAACACTGAAGCTTTCTTT CASTVRGNTEAFF
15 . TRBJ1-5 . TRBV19 TGTGCCAGTAGTATAAGGACAGATTTCAATCAGCCCCAGCATTTT CASSIRTDFNQPQHF
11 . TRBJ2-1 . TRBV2 TGTGCCAGCAGTCCGGACAATGAGCAGTTCTTC CASSPDNEQFF
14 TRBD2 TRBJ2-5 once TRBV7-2 TGTGCCAGCAGCTTTAGCGGGATTCAAGAGACCCAGTACTTC CASSFSGIQETQYF